The 20 T cell receptor beta chains below were found in one sample sequenced in a study of cytomegalovirus exposure and HLA in healthy donors. PCR was performed using 60 Vbeta and 13 Jbeta primers. TCRdb's table, derived via immunoSEQ multiplex PCR, lists solely in-frame clones and lacks some. The sample yields over 150,000 clones, 70% to 85% seen once. The sample comprised PBMCs. The source is a man aged 40-50 years in good health and CMV-seronegative.

The V and J genes are TRBV6-1 and TRBJ1-1; 7 bases fit TRBD1. Germline CDR1 reads MNHNS; CDR2 reads SASEGT. The CDR3 is 13 amino acids. V lost 4 bases, J lost 9 bases, and 8 bases stayed unmatched. CDR3 sequence: CASSVLGTEKAFF. DNA for the CDR3: TGTGCCAGCAGTGTACTGGGGACAGAAAAAGCTTTCTTT.

For this clone: The sample carries other DNA sequences with the same CDR3. This rearrangement joins TRBV18 to TRBJ2-2; 11 bases fit TRBD2. CDR3 length: 16 residues. The junction had 5 bases not matched to a gene; V was cut back by 3 bases and J by 5 bases. Germline assignment: CDR1 KGHSH and CDR2 LQKENI. CDR3 sequence: CASSPLAGGDTGELFF. CDR3 DNA: TGTGCCAGCTCACCTCTAGCGGGAGGCGATACCGGGGAGCTGTTTTTT.

This chain uses TRBV27 with TRBJ2-1, with 14 bases aligning to TRBD2. Germline V lookup: CDR1 MNHEY, CDR2 SMNVEV (reference sequence). The CDR3 spans 15 residues. V trimming: 4 bases; J trimming: 8 bases; junction bases outside the gene matches: 4. The DNA for the CDR3 is TGTGCCAGCAGTTGGACTAGCGGGAGGTTCGATGAGCAGTTCTTC. As protein: CASSWTSGRFDEQFF.

The chain recombines TRBV7-9 with TRBJ2-3, with D possibly matching TRBD1 (7 bases). The CDR3 covers 14 residues. V lost 8 bases and J 4 bases, leaving 16 bases between the germline ends. Germline CDR1 SEHNR, CDR2 FQNEAQ (reference sequence). DNA for the CDR3: TGTGCCAGCCCACAGGGGTCGGGGGCAGATACGCAGTATTTT. Translated, it gives CASPQGSGADTQYF.

J is TRBJ1-6 and V is TRBV5-4, with 7 bases matching TRBD1. Germline-derived CDR1 and CDR2 are SGHNT and YYREEE (reference sequence). The CDR3 is made up of 14 amino acids. Trimming removed 6 bases from V and 10 bases from J; junction bases left unmatched: 10. CDR3 sequence: CASNNRGIDSPLHF. CDR3 DNA sequence: TGTGCCAGCAATAACAGGGGTATAGACTCACCCCTCCACTTT.

The gene calls are TRBV28 and TRBJ2-7, with 8 nucleotides matching TRBD1. The CDR3 is 13 residues long. The V gene end was trimmed by 6 bases and the J gene end by 6 bases; junction bases not matched to a gene: 7. CDR1 and CDR2 (germline): MDHEN, SYDVKM. The CDR3 DNA is TGTGCCAGCAGATGGCAGGGGGCTCGCGAGCAGTACTTC. As protein: CASRWQGAREQYF.

The rearrangement joins TRBV4-1 to TRBJ2-3; 12 bases are shared with TRBD2. The length of the CDR3 is 17 residues. The V and J ends lost 2 bases and 6 bases, in that order; junction bases with no gene match: 9. Germline V CDR1 and CDR2: MGHRA, YSYEKL. The CDR3 bases are TGCGCCAGCAGCCAAACGACTAGCGGGAGATGGACCGATACGCAGTATTTT. As protein: CASSQTTSGRWTDTQYF.

CDR3: CASSQAAGFDEQYF. The CDR3 DNA follows: TGTGCCAGCAGCCAAGCGGCGGGATTCGACGAGCAGTACTTC. The chain couples TRBV14 to TRBJ2-7; D might be TRBD2 (6 bases). Germline V lookup: CDR1 SGHDN, CDR2 FVKESK. The germline V and J ends were trimmed by 1 base and 5 bases, with 12 bases remaining between them. The CDR3 has 14 residues.

The rearrangement links TRBV5-1 to TRBJ2-7; 8 bases align to TRBD1. CDR1 SGHRS and CDR2 YFSETQ come from the germline V gene. This CDR3 has 14 residues. V was pared by 3 bases and J by 3 bases, with 5 bases of the junction left unmatched. This chain's CDR3 is CASSWTGQGYEQYF. DNA of the CDR3: TGCGCCAGCAGCTGGACAGGGCAAGGCTACGAGCAGTACTTC.

This clone has only a few counts. This chain joins TRBV28 and TRBJ1-1, with D tentatively TRBD1 (5 bases). This CDR3 is 13 amino acids long. V lost 7 bases to trimming and J lost 5 bases, with 14 bases between them. Looked up from germline, CDR1 is MDHEN and CDR2 is SYDVKM. The CDR3: CASTREGRTEAFF. As DNA, the CDR3 is TGTGCCAGCACCCGGGAGGGACGAACTGAAGCTTTCTTT.

This clone was found a few times. The V and J genes are TRBV21-1 and TRBJ2-2; the D segment call TRBD2 is taken from the table without a DNA check. TRBV21-1 represents a pseudogene. The CDR3 contains 19 residues. CDR3 amino acids: CASSKRVQSIAGYTGELFF. The CDR3 region has the DNA TGTGCCAGCAGCAAACGGGTCCAGTCGATAGCGGGATACACCGGGGAGCTGTTTTTT.

This clone was seen a handful of times. A read error may produce the germline difference seen at one junction end. V is TRBV28 and J is TRBJ2-6; tentatively, D is TRBD1 (5 bases). The CDR3 length is 14 residues. Germline CDR1 is MDHEN and CDR2 is SYDVKM. For the CDR3, the DNA is TGTGCCAGCAGCGTATCCTCTGGGGCCAACGGCCTGACTTTC. Protein sequence: CASSVSSGANGLTF. The complete variable domain, with remaining parts taken from reference TRBV28 and TRBJ2-6, reads DVKVTQSSRYLVKRTGEKVFLECVQDMDHENMFWYRQDPGLGLRLIYFSYDVKMKEKGDIPEGYSVSREKKERFSLILESASTNQTSMYLCASSVSSGANGLTFGAGSRLTVL.

The V and J genes are TRBV25-1 and TRBJ2-2; possible D gene TRBD2, 5 bases. CDR3 length: 14 amino acids. Looked up from germline, CDR1 is MGHDK and CDR2 is SYGVNS. Trimming removed 2 bases from V and 6 bases from J, with 10 bases in between. CDR3 nucleotide sequence: TGTGCCAGCAGTGAACAACTAGAATCCGGGGAGCTGTTTTTT. Translating gives CASSEQLESGELFF.

V is TRBV6-4 and J is TRBJ2-7, with TRBD2 identical over 7 bases. Germline V gene lookup returns CDR1 MRHNA and CDR2 SNTAGT. Trimming removed 0 bases from V and 2 bases from J; junction bases left unmatched: 4. The CDR3 runs to 15 residues. For the CDR3, the DNA is TGTGCCAGCAGTGACTCGATCGGGGGGACCTACGAGCAGTACTTC. Protein: CASSDSIGGTYEQYF.

This clone has only one observation. The V gene is TRBV27, the J gene TRBJ2-3; maybe TRBD2 (6 bases). This CDR3 contains 16 residues. Germline CDR1 and CDR2: MNHEY and SMNVEV (reference sequence). V lost 7 bases, J lost 3 bases, and 20 bases lay in between. Here the CDR3 DNA reads TGTGCCAGCACCCCTACCCGGGAGATTGAGACAGATACGCAGTATTTT. Translation: CASTPTREIETDTQYF.

The chain is built from TRBV11-2 and TRBJ2-2, with 10 bases lining up with TRBD2. Unmatched junction bases numbered 15, after V lost 6 bases and J lost 8 bases. Per germline, CDR1 SGHAT and CDR2 FQNNGV. CDR3 length equals 17 residues. The CDR3: CASSRTAGGPIIGELFF. The CDR3 DNA reads as TGTGCCAGCAGTCGAACAGCGGGAGGGCCTATTATAGGGGAGCTGTTTTTT.

This rearrangement joins TRBV5-8 to TRBJ2-1; D may be TRBD2 (6 bases). This CDR3 spans 13 amino acids. Germline CDR1 and CDR2: SGHTS and YDEGEE. V was pared by 2 bases and J by 7 bases, with 10 bases between. The CDR3, as DNA: TGTGCCAGCAGCTTTGGGACTCTTAATGAGCAGTTCTTC. Amino acids: CASSFGTLNEQFF.

The chain uses TRBV6-1 and TRBJ1-5, with unresolved D. With 8 bases removed from V and 2 bases from J, the gap between germline ends came to 7 bases. Germline CDR1 MNHNS, CDR2 SASEGT. The CDR3 runs 12 residues. In nucleotides, the CDR3 is TGTGCCAGCGCCCCGGGCAATCAGCCCCAGCATTTT. It encodes CASAPGNQPQHF.

V usage is TRBV2 and J usage is TRBJ2-3; D perhaps matches TRBD1 (6 bases). Germline V gives CDR1 SNHLY, CDR2 FYNNEI. The CDR3 loop spans 14 amino acids. The V end lost 7 bases, the J end lost 12 bases, and 23 bases lay between the germline ends. CDR3 sequence: CASTRDTALYSQYF. CDR3 coding DNA: TGTGCCAGCACCCGGGACACCGCATTGTATAGTCAGTATTTT.

CDR3 amino acids: CASSEIAGGSTDTQYF. CDR3 sequence (DNA): TGTGCCAGCAGTGAAATTGCGGGAGGAAGCACAGATACGCAGTATTTT. V is TRBV6-1 and J is TRBJ2-3, with 8 bases aligning to TRBD2. This CDR3 region has 16 residues. With 2 bases clipped from V and 0 bases from J, the junction kept 4 bases outside the gene matches. Germline CDR1 is MNHNS and CDR2 is SASEGT.